One sample yielded the 16 T cell receptor beta chains listed below, sequenced in a study of T cells after posttransplantation cyclophosphamide. Cells defined as naive were viable CD3+CD4+ or CD3+CD8+ and CCR7+CD45RA+CD45RO-CD95-CD27+CD28+. Only in-frame clones appear in the TCRdb table, and some are missing; sequencing was by immunoSEQ multiplex PCR. In the table there are roughly 32,000 clones, 75% to 95% of which are singletons. The sample comprised naive CD4+ T cells sorted from PBMCs. The receptors were sampled from a woman aged 55-70 years in good health, CMV-negative, and a related stem cell transplant donor.

This chain links TRBV29-1 with TRBJ1-5, with D unclear. Between the trimmed V and J ends, which lost 6 bases and 0 bases, there was a span of 6 bases. Germline V gene sequence: CDR1 SQVTM, CDR2 ANQGSEA. The CDR3 contains 12 residues. The CDR3 here is CSVRDSNQPQHF. The CDR3 coding sequence is TGCAGCGTGAGGGATAGCAATCAGCCCCAGCATTTT.

V is TRBV6-5 and J is TRBJ2-7; 10 bases fit TRBD2. This CDR3 is built from 14 residues. J gave up 3 bases and V 5 bases, and 4 bases lay outside the gene matches. Looked up from germline, CDR1 is MNHEY and CDR2 is SVGAGI. CDR3: CASSGWTSGYEQYF. DNA of the CDR3: TGTGCCAGCAGTGGGTGGACTAGCGGCTACGAGCAGTACTTC.

This chain links TRBV28 with TRBJ1-1, with a possible D match to TRBD1 (6 bases). The ends were cut back, 8 bases at V and 4 bases at J, with 14 bases in the middle. Germline loops: CDR1 MDHEN, CDR2 SYDVKM. This CDR3 has 13 amino acids. CDR3 bases: TGTGCCAGCTGCCCCCCAGGGGCCACTGAAGCTTTCTTT. Translating gives CASCPPGATEAFF.

This chain joins TRBV6-1 and TRBJ2-2; 7 positions match TRBD2. Losses at the gene ends were 1 base for V and 0 bases for J; bases not matched to a gene: 2. The CDR3 is 16 residues long. Looked up from germline, CDR1 is MNHNS and CDR2 is SASEGT. Written as DNA, the CDR3 is TGTGCCAGCAGTGAAGAACGGGGGGCGAACACCGGGGAGCTGTTTTTT. Translation gives CASSEERGANTGELFF.

The chain links TRBV6-5 to TRBJ2-1; TRBD2 agrees at 8 bases. This CDR3 has 12 amino acids. The V gene's germline CDR1 is MNHEY and CDR2 SVGAGI. The CDR3 loop is CTAGGGYNEQFF. The DNA for the CDR3 is TGTACTGCCGGGGGGGGTTACAATGAGCAGTTCTTC.

The J gene is TRBJ2-5, the V gene TRBV19; 7 bases map to TRBD2. V lost 3 bases, J lost 4 bases, and 11 bases stayed unmatched. The germline gives CDR1 LNHDA, CDR2 SQIVND (reference sequence). This CDR3 spans 16 amino acids. In DNA form, the CDR3 reads TGTGCCAGTAGTATTTTATGGTCCAGCGGGATAGAGACCCAGTACTTC. This sequence encodes CASSILWSSGIETQYF.

The chain is built from TRBV29-1 and TRBJ1-1; no clear D gene. Trimming cost V 5 bases and J 1 base, with 14 bases left between them. The germline V gene has CDR1 SQVTM and CDR2 ANQGSEA. The CDR3 loop spans 14 amino acids. CDR3 residues: CSVTLRGGNTEAFF. CDR3 sequence (DNA): TGCAGCGTTACCCTCCGGGGTGGGAACACTGAAGCTTTCTTT.

This clone has only one observation. This chain connects TRBV28 to TRBJ2-7; 9 nucleotides agree with TRBD1. The CDR3 consists of 15 residues. Germline CDR1 reads MDHEN; CDR2 reads SYDVKM. V lost 4 bases, J lost 2 bases, and 6 bases stayed unmatched. CDR3 in amino acids: CASSSWDRVAYEQYF. Here the CDR3 DNA reads TGTGCCAGCAGTTCATGGGACAGGGTTGCCTACGAGCAGTACTTC.

The rearrangement joins TRBV15 to TRBJ1-1; TRBD1 might be the D (6 bases). Germline V gene data show CDR1 as LNHNV and CDR2 as YYDKDF (reference sequence). The ends were cut back, 5 bases at V and 5 bases at J, with 18 bases in the middle. This CDR3 has 15 amino acids. The CDR3 reads CATSLEWGPRTEAFF. Written as DNA, the CDR3 is TGTGCCACCAGCTTAGAGTGGGGGCCGAGAACTGAAGCTTTCTTT.

The V gene is TRBV9, the J gene TRBJ1-5, with TRBD1 identical over 10 bases. CDR1 is SGDLS, CDR2 YYNGEE, per germline. This CDR3 region has 16 residues. V dropped 5 bases and J dropped 2; count of bases not matched to a gene: 7. CDR3 amino acids: CASSGSGTGGNQPQHF. DNA of the CDR3: TGTGCCAGCAGTGGCTCCGGGACAGGGGGCAATCAGCCCCAGCATTTT.

The V gene is TRBV7-2, the J gene TRBJ2-1; 11 nucleotides line up with TRBD2. The germline V gene encodes CDR1 SGHTA and CDR2 FQGNSA. The CDR3 covers 15 residues. V was clipped by 6 bases and J by 10 bases; unmatched bases: 11. The CDR3 region has the DNA TGTGCCAGCAGAGTGGGACTAGCGGTGTTGGGAGAGCAGTTCTTC. Its translation is CASRVGLAVLGEQFF.

The CDR3 nucleotides read TGTGCCAGTAGGGTAGCGAACCCTAGCACAGATACGCAGTATTTT. As protein: CASRVANPSTDTQYF. J is TRBJ2-3 and V is TRBV19; tentatively, D is TRBD2 (5 bases). The CDR3 runs to 15 residues. Trimming left V 6 bases short and J 0 bases short, with 13 bases between. The germline V gene encodes CDR1 LNHDA and CDR2 SQIVND (reference sequence).

V gene TRBV6-1 combines with J gene TRBJ1-5; perhaps TRBD1 as D (6 bases). The germline V gene has CDR1 MNHNS and CDR2 SASEGT. With 2 bases removed from V and 0 bases from J, the gap between germline ends came to 14 bases. This CDR3 contains 17 residues. The CDR3 DNA is TGTGCCAGCAGTGAAATCTTGGGGGGGCCTAGCAATCAGCCCCAGCATTTT. As protein: CASSEILGGPSNQPQHF.

The chain recombines TRBV19 with TRBJ2-1; 16 bases align to TRBD2. The CDR3 spans 18 residues. The germline CDR1 and CDR2 sequences are LNHDA and SQIVND (reference sequence). The trim removed 7 bases at V and 6 bases at J, leaving 12 bases unmatched. The CDR3 is CASTYQGLAGGPINEQFF. The CDR3 bases are TGTGCCAGTACCTACCAGGGACTAGCGGGAGGGCCGATCAATGAGCAGTTCTTC.

The chain couples TRBV29-1 to TRBJ2-3; TRBD2 matches 7 bases. CDR1 is SQVTM, CDR2 ANQGSEA, per germline. This CDR3 is 14 amino acids long. V was pared by 7 bases and J by 2 bases, with 9 bases of the junction left unmatched. The DNA for the CDR3 is TGCAGCGCAGTCACCGGGGGGATCACAGATACGCAGTATTTT. This gives the protein CSAVTGGITDTQYF.

J is TRBJ1-1 and V is TRBV5-4, with 10 bases lining up with TRBD1. V shed 6 bases, J shed 1 base, and the junction held 15 bases outside the gene matches. Germline V CDR1 and CDR2: SGHNT, YYREEE (reference sequence). This CDR3 has 18 amino acids. The CDR3 DNA sequence: TGTGCCAGCACCTCTTCCAGGGACAGGGGAATCCGGAACACTGAAGCTTTCTTT. Its translation: CASTSSRDRGIRNTEAFF.